These 4 T cell receptor beta chains came from one sample sequenced in a study of cytomegalovirus exposure and HLA in healthy donors. The study ran its PCR with 60 Vbeta and 13 Jbeta primers. Libraries were prepared by immunoSEQ multiplex PCR; TCRdb keeps only in-frame clonotypes and omits some of them. This table holds about 160,000 clones, about three quarters found once. Source material: PBMCs. The receptor source for this set is a female donor in good health and CMV-seronegative.

The chain couples TRBV30 to TRBJ1-2; D perhaps matches TRBD1 (5 bases). The CDR3 has 13 amino acids. Trimming stripped 6 bases from V and 5 bases from J, with 16 bases between. The germline V gene encodes CDR1 GTSNPN and CDR2 SVGIG (reference sequence). Here the CDR3 DNA reads TGTGCCTGCCTGGGGCAGGGCCTTTATGGCTACACCTTC. Encoded protein: CACLGQGLYGYTF.

The rearrangement joins TRBV7-6 to TRBJ2-5; a possible D gene is TRBD1 (5 bases). This CDR3 is built from 16 residues. Trimming removed 1 base at V and 7 bases at J, with 19 bases between. The germline CDR1 and CDR2 sequences are SGHVS and FNYEAQ. CDR3 region: CASSLEGQMWGATQYF. The CDR3 bases are TGTGCCAGCAGCTTAGAGGGTCAGATGTGGGGCGCGACCCAGTACTTC.

This clone appeared a few times. This chain connects TRBV11-2 to TRBJ2-3; 9 bases are a match to TRBD2. The CDR3 consists of 16 residues. Germline CDR1 and CDR2: SGHAT and FQNNGV. The J segment lost 4 bases and the V segment lost 1 base, leaving 6 bases of the junction unmatched. CDR3 sequence (DNA): TGTGCCAGCAGCTTAGGGGCGGGGGGGCCGGCAGATACGCAGTATTTT. Translating it yields CASSLGAGGPADTQYF. Together with reference TRBV11-2 and TRBJ2-3, the CDR3 gives the full variable domain: EAGVAQSPRYKIIEKRQSVAFWCNPISGHATLYWYQQILGQGPKLLIQFQNNGVVDDSQLPKDRFSAERLKGVDSTLKIQPAKLEDSAVYLCASSLGAGGPADTQYFGPGTRLTVL.

The CDR3 DNA reads TGTGCCAGCACCCCCTTGACTAGCGTGAGAGGCTCAGATACGCAGTATTTT. Translated: CASTPLTSVRGSDTQYF. V and J are TRBV21-1 and TRBJ2-3; the table gives TRBD2 as D, unverified against the DNA. TRBV21-1 is described as a pseudogene. The CDR3 sequence is 17 residues long.